Listed below are T cell receptor beta chains from one sample, sequenced in a study of vaccination and CD4 T cells after COVID-19. These TCRs are of unknown antigen specificity. One entry per CDR3 protein results from TCRdb running MiXCR on the PCR reads. Of about 10,000 distinct CDR3 sequences detected, about 55% appear once; the ten largest clones hold about 20%. Material for sequencing was CD4+ T cells from blood, cultured in vitro. The receptors derive from a human donor who had recovered from COVID-19. CDR3s include the opening cysteine and the closing phenylalanine or tryptophan. A D gene is named only where the DNA matches it firmly. Size tells how often a clone was seen (once, few, many) or the class of an expanded clone, and some rows leave it out.

d_call: TRBD1; clone_size: few; j_call: TRBJ1-5; v_call: TRBV6-1; cdr3_nt: TGTGCCGTCGGACAGGGATTGAGCAATCAGCCCCAGCATTTT; cdr3_aa: CAVGQGLSNQPQHF
d_call: NA; clone_size: NA; j_call: TRBJ1-1; v_call: TRBV7-3; cdr3_nt: TGTGCCAGCAGCTTAATGGGGAACACTGAAGCTTTCTTT; cdr3_aa: CASSLMGNTEAFF
d_call: TRBD1; clone_size: few; j_call: TRBJ1-1; v_call: TRBV27; cdr3_nt: TGTGCCAGCAGTTTAATAGCAGGGGGCGGGGGCACTGAAGCTTTCTTT; cdr3_aa: CASSLIAGGGGTEAFF
d_call: TRBD2; clone_size: NA; j_call: TRBJ2-5; v_call: TRBV5-4; cdr3_nt: TGTGCCAGCAGCTTTCGAGCGGGAGGGGGGGAGACCCAGTACTTC; cdr3_aa: CASSFRAGGGETQYF
d_call: NA; clone_size: NA; j_call: TRBJ2-2; v_call: TRBV12-3/TRBV12-4; cdr3_nt: TGTGCCAGCACCGCGCAGGGTAACGGGGAGCTGTTTTTT; cdr3_aa: CASTAQGNGELFF
d_call: NA; clone_size: NA; j_call: TRBJ1-1; v_call: TRBV6-2/TRBV6-3; cdr3_nt: TGTGCCAGCAGTTACCAAACGGTAGGATGGGACACTGAAGCTTTCTTT; cdr3_aa: CASSYQTVGWDTEAFF
d_call: NA; clone_size: NA; j_call: TRBJ1-2; v_call: TRBV6-2/TRBV6-3; cdr3_nt: TGTGCCAGCAGTTACGATGGGTTCCAGGCGAATCCTAACTATGGCTACACCTTC; cdr3_aa: CASSYDGFQANPNYGYTF
d_call: NA; clone_size: few; j_call: TRBJ1-1; v_call: TRBV6-1; cdr3_nt: TGTGCCAGCAGCCCTGGGAACACTGAAGCTTTCTTT; cdr3_aa: CASSPGNTEAFF
d_call: NA; clone_size: few; j_call: TRBJ1-2; v_call: TRBV7-8; cdr3_nt: TGTGCCAGCAGCTACGGGAGCACAATTCGCGGCTACACCTTC; cdr3_aa: CASSYGSTIRGYTF
d_call: NA; clone_size: NA; j_call: TRBJ1-2; v_call: TRBV7-2; cdr3_nt: TGTGCCAGCAGCTTTGTGACAGTCTATGGCTACACCTTC; cdr3_aa: CASSFVTVYGYTF
d_call: NA; clone_size: NA; j_call: TRBJ1-2; v_call: TRBV7-9; cdr3_nt: TGTGCCAGCAGCCGTGGGGCTAACTATGGCTACACCTTC; cdr3_aa: CASSRGANYGYTF
d_call: NA; clone_size: few; j_call: TRBJ1-2; v_call: TRBV6-1; cdr3_nt: TGTGCCAGCAGAGAAGACAGACTCTATGGCTACACCTTC; cdr3_aa: CASREDRLYGYTF
d_call: TRBD1; clone_size: NA; j_call: TRBJ1-5; v_call: TRBV2; cdr3_nt: TGTGCCAGCAAACCAACAGGGGCTCTCCAGCCCCAGCATTTT; cdr3_aa: CASKPTGALQPQHF
d_call: NA; clone_size: NA; j_call: TRBJ1-2; v_call: TRBV3-1; cdr3_nt: TGTGCCAGCAGCCACGGCGTCGGGAGCTACGGCTATGGCTACACCTTC; cdr3_aa: CASSHGVGSYGYGYTF
d_call: NA; clone_size: NA; j_call: TRBJ2-7; v_call: TRBV19; cdr3_nt: TGTGCCAGTAGCTACAGGCCCACCTACGAGCAGTACTTC; cdr3_aa: CASSYRPTYEQYF
d_call: NA; clone_size: once; j_call: TRBJ2-3; v_call: TRBV12-3/TRBV12-4; cdr3_nt: TGTGCCAGCAGCCAGACTCTTTTGGGGCAGTATTTT; cdr3_aa: CASSQTLLGQYF
d_call: NA; clone_size: NA; j_call: TRBJ2-7; v_call: TRBV6-2/TRBV6-3; cdr3_nt: TGTGCCAGCAGTTACAGGAGCTCCTACGAGCAGTACTTC; cdr3_aa: CASSYRSSYEQYF
d_call: TRBD2; clone_size: NA; j_call: TRBJ2-5; v_call: TRBV20-1; cdr3_nt: TGCAGTGCTGGGAGCGGGGGCGGGGAGACCCAGTACTTC; cdr3_aa: CSAGSGGGETQYF
d_call: NA; clone_size: NA; j_call: TRBJ2-1; v_call: TRBV6-2/TRBV6-3; cdr3_nt: TGTGCCAGCAGTTACTCCTACAATGAGCGGTTCTTC; cdr3_aa: CASSYSYNERFF
d_call: NA; clone_size: once; j_call: TRBJ2-7; v_call: TRBV19; cdr3_nt: TGTGCCAGTAGTATAGGGACTCCAAACCCCTACGAGCAGTACTTC; cdr3_aa: CASSIGTPNPYEQYF
d_call: NA; clone_size: NA; j_call: TRBJ1-1; v_call: TRBV18; cdr3_nt: TGTGCCAGCTCAGATCGAAGGGATGAAGCTTTCTTT; cdr3_aa: CASSDRRDEAFF
d_call: NA; clone_size: NA; j_call: TRBJ1-5; v_call: TRBV28; cdr3_nt: TGTGCCAGCAGTTTATCCAGTTACCAGCCCCAGCATTTT; cdr3_aa: CASSLSSYQPQHF
d_call: TRBD1; clone_size: NA; j_call: TRBJ2-1; v_call: TRBV5-4; cdr3_nt: TGTGCCAGCAGCCCCCCGTCGGGCAGGGGGAAATACAATGAGCAGTTCTTC; cdr3_aa: CASSPPSGRGKYNEQFF
d_call: TRBD2; clone_size: NA; j_call: TRBJ2-3; v_call: TRBV6-5; cdr3_nt: TGTGCCAGCAGTTACGGGACTAGCGGCACAGATACGCAGTATTTT; cdr3_aa: CASSYGTSGTDTQYF
d_call: NA; clone_size: NA; j_call: TRBJ1-2; v_call: TRBV4-3; cdr3_nt: TGCGCCAGCAGCCAGGCCGGACTGATCAACTATGGCTACACCTTC; cdr3_aa: CASSQAGLINYGYTF
d_call: NA; clone_size: once; j_call: TRBJ1-1; v_call: TRBV6-1; cdr3_nt: TGTGCCAGCAATCAGGGAGGCGTCACTGAAGCTTTCTTT; cdr3_aa: CASNQGGVTEAFF
d_call: TRBD1; clone_size: NA; j_call: TRBJ1-1; v_call: TRBV19; cdr3_nt: TGTGCCAGTAGTCCGGACAGGGACACTGAAGCTTTCTTT; cdr3_aa: CASSPDRDTEAFF
d_call: NA; clone_size: NA; j_call: TRBJ2-7; v_call: TRBV7-6; cdr3_nt: TGTGCTAGCAGCTTAGCGCGGAACTACGAGCAGTACTTC; cdr3_aa: CASSLARNYEQYF
d_call: TRBD2; clone_size: NA; j_call: TRBJ2-5; v_call: TRBV20-1; cdr3_nt: TGCAGTGCTCGAACTAGCGGTCAAGAGACCCAGTACTTC; cdr3_aa: CSARTSGQETQYF
d_call: TRBD2; clone_size: NA; j_call: TRBJ2-3; v_call: TRBV6-1; cdr3_nt: TGTGCCAGCAGTGCCACTAGCGGGGGGAACACAGATACGCAGTATTTT; cdr3_aa: CASSATSGGNTDTQYF
d_call: TRBD1; clone_size: NA; j_call: TRBJ1-1; v_call: TRBV20-1; cdr3_nt: TGCAGTGCTAGAGCGGACAGGGGGGCGAACACTGAAGCTTTCTTT; cdr3_aa: CSARADRGANTEAFF
d_call: NA; clone_size: NA; j_call: TRBJ1-5; v_call: TRBV7-6; cdr3_nt: TGTGCCAGCAGCTTAGGGGGGACCGGTCTCAATCAGCCCCAGCATTTT; cdr3_aa: CASSLGGTGLNQPQHF
d_call: TRBD1; clone_size: NA; j_call: TRBJ2-7; v_call: TRBV7-2; cdr3_nt: TGTGCCAGCAGCTACCGACAGGGGGGCTCCTACGAGCAGTACTTC; cdr3_aa: CASSYRQGGSYEQYF
d_call: NA; clone_size: few; j_call: TRBJ1-2; v_call: TRBV10-1; cdr3_nt: TGCGCCAGCAGAGACAGGTATAACTATGGCTACACCTTC; cdr3_aa: CASRDRYNYGYTF
d_call: NA; clone_size: NA; j_call: TRBJ1-2; v_call: TRBV6-2/TRBV6-3; cdr3_nt: TGTGCCAGCAGTTACCTGACCACTAACTATGGCTACACCTTC; cdr3_aa: CASSYLTTNYGYTF